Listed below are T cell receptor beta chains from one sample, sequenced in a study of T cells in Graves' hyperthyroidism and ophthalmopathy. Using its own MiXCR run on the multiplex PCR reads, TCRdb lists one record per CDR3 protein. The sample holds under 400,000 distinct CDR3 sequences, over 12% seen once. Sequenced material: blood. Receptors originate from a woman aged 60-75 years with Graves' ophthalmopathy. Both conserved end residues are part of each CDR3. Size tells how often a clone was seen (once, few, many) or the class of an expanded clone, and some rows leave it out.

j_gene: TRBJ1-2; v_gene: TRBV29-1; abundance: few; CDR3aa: CSVDGVYPTTF
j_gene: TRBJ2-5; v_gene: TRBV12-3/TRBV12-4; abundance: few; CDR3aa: CASSQTGLEAETQYF
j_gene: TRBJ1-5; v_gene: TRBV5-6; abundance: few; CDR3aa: CASSLRAARVGQPQHF
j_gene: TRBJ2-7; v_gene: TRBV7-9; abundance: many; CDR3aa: CASSLASGQAFYEQYF
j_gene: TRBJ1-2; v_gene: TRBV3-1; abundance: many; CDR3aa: CASSQGQGRYGYTF
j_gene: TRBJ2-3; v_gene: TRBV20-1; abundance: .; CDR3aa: CSAGASGSLDTQYF
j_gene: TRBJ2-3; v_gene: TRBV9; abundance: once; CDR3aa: CASSITSGGWTDTQYF
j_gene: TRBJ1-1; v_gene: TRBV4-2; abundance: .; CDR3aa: CASSQFSRGRSEAFF
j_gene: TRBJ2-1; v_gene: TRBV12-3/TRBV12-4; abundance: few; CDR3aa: CASRSGTSYNEQFF
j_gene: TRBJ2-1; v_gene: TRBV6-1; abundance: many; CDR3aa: CASSRSGGSFNEQFF
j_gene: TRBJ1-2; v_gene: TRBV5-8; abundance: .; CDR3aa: CASSLDLDRLYGYTF
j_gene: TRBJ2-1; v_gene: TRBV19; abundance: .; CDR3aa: CASTLRGLYNEQFF
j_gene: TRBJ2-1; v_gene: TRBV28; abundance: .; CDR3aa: CASSFPGTAGNEQFF
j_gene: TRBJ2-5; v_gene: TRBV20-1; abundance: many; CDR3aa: CSAERPSPGETQYF
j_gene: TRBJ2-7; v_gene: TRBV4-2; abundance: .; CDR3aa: CASSQEDKGIYEQYF
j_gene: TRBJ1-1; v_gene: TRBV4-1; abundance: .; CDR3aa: CASSLGQGSREAFF
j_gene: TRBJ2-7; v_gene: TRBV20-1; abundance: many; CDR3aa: CSASWESSYEQYF
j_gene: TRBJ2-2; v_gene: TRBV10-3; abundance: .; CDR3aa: CAISASIGGTGELFF
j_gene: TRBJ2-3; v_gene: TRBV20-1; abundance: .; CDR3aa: CSARVRRGTADTQYF
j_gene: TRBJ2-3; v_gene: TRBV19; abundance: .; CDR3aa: CASSIAAGTDTQYF
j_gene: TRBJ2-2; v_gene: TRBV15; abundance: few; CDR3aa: CATSRDIRNTGELFF
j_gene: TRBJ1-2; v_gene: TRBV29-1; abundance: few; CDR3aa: CSAGEGGGYTF
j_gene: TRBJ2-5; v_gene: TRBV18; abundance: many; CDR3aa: CASSPHQTAQETQYF
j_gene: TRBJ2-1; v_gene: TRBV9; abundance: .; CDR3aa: CASSVPRGGVDEQFF
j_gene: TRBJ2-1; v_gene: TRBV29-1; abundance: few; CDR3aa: CSVEREGGVYNEQFF
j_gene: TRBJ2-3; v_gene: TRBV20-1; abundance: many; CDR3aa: CSAPQGYGTSGSATDTQYF
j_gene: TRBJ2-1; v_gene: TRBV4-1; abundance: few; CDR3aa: CASSQDPGKTYNEQFF
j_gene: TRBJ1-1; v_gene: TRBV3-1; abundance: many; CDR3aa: CASSARGQSVAFF
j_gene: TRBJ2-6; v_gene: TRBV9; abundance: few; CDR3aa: CASSVDVEAGANVLTF
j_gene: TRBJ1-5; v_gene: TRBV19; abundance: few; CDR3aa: CASRQTGVDQPQHF
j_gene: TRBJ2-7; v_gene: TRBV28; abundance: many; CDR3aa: CASRPPGLASYEQYF
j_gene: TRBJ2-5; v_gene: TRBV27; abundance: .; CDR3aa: CASSIYREQQETQYF
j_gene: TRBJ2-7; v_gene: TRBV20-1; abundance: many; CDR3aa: CSARDRLAGTYEQYF
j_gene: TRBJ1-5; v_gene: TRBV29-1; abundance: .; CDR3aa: CSVRQGVNQPQHF
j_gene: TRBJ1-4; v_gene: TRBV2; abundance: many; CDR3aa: CASSEDGRGRTNEKLFF
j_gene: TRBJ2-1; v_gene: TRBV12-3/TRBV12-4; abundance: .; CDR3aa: CASSPARGQFF
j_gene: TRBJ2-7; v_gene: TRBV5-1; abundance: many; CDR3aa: CASSLQGIEQYF
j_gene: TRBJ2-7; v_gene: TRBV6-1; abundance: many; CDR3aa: CASSILGAHEQYF
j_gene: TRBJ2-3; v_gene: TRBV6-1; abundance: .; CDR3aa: CASSRRDRGLGTDTQYF
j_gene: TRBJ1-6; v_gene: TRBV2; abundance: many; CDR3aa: CASSDDAYGSPLHF
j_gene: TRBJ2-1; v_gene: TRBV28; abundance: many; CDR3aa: CASSHSGRGSYNEQFF
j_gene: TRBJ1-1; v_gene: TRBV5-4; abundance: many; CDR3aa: CASSVQGAITMAFF
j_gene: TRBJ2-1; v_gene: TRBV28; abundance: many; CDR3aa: CASRSGLLYNEQFF
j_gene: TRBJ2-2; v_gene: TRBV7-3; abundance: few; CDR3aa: CASSLDGSTGELFF
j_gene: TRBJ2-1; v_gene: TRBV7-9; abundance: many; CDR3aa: CASSPYGPRGEQFF
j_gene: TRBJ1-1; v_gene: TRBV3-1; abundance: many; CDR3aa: CASSQETQGREAFF
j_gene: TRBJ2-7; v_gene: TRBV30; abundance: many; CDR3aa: CAWTLGRRGNYEQYF
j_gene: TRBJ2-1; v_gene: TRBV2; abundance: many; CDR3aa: CAIGQGLGGEQFF
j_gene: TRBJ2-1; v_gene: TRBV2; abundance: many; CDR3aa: CASRPGLAGNEQFF
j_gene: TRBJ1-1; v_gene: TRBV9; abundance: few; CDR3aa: CASSPPMGTGVNTEAFF
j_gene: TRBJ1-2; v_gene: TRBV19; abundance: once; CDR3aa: CASTSTQGVNYGYTF
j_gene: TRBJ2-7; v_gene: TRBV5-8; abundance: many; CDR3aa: CASSLVATEGSYEQYF
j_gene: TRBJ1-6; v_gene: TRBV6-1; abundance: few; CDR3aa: CASREGQGGSPLHF
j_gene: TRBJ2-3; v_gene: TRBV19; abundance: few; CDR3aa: CASSIGGNSGDTQYF
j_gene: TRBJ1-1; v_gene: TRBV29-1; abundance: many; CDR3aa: CSVGSGDGAFF
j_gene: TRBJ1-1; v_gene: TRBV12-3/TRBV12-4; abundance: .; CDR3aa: CASSRRGNTEAFF
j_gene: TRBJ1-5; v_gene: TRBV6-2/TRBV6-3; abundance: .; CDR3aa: CATGVGTGGRNQPQHF
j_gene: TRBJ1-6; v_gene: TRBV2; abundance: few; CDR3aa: CASSTGTAYRPLHF
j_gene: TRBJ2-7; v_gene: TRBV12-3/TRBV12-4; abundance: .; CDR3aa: CASSWGYGQYF